Listed below are T cell receptor beta chains from one sample, sequenced in a study of cytomegalovirus exposure and HLA in healthy donors. This table comes from immunoSEQ multiplex PCR, and its TCRdb copy is limited to in-frame clones, with some not included. The table includes approximately 100,000 clones, about three quarters detected once. Source material: PBMCs. The source is a woman between 40 and 55 years old in good health and CMV-seropositive. Each CDR3 is given with its conserved first and last residue. The D gene is left open where the match is weak. Rows may omit the clone size; those that give it use once, few, many or a size class.

j_call	d_call	v_call	cdr3_length	clone_size	cdr3_nt	cdr3_aa
TRBJ1-1	-	TRBV5-1	14	-	TGCGCCAGCAGCTTGGGGCATCCGAACACTGAAGCTTTCTTT	CASSLGHPNTEAFF
TRBJ1-6	-	TRBV30	14	-	TGTGCCTGGATCCTCCCGGGGAATAATTCACCCCTCCACTTT	CAWILPGNNSPLHF
TRBJ2-7	-	TRBV7-9	12	-	TGTTCCAGCAGCTTAGGCGGCTACGAGCAGTACTTC	CSSSLGGYEQYF
TRBJ1-3	-	TRBV27	13	-	TGTGCCAGCAGAGGACTCTCTGGAAACACCATATATTTT	CASRGLSGNTIYF
TRBJ1-3	-	TRBV7-8	18	-	TGTGCCAGCAGCTTATTTGGACGGACTAAGAACTCTGGAAACACCATATATTTT	CASSLFGRTKNSGNTIYF
TRBJ2-7	TRBD2	TRBV5-1	15	-	TGCGCCAGCAGCTTGGGGGGCGGGGGGGCCATCCAGCAGTACTTC	CASSLGGGGAIQQYF
TRBJ1-5	-	TRBV18	16	-	TGTGCCAGCTCAGAGTCAGTTGACAATGGCAATCAGCCCCAGCATTTT	CASSESVDNGNQPQHF
TRBJ1-2	-	TRBV2	16	-	TGTGCCAGCAGTGAAGATCGAAGCCGAGCTAACTATGGCTACACCTTC	CASSEDRSRANYGYTF
TRBJ1-1	-	TRBV5-4	15	-	TGTGCCAGCAGCTTGGATCGCGGGGGGAGAACTGAAGCTTTCTTT	CASSLDRGGRTEAFF
TRBJ2-3	-	TRBV30	13	-	TGTGCCTGGAGTATTCCAGGGACAGATACGCAGTATTTT	CAWSIPGTDTQYF
TRBJ2-3	TRBD1	TRBV6-5	16	-	TGTGCCAGCAGTTTCAACAGGGGTATAGGCACAGATACGCAGTATTTT	CASSFNRGIGTDTQYF
TRBJ1-2	-	TRBV18	13	-	TGTGCCAGCTCTGGAGGCGGGGTCTATGGCTACACCTTC	CASSGGGVYGYTF
TRBJ1-2	-	TRBV19	13	-	TGTGCCAGTAGTATAGCAGGGGCCTATGGCTACACCTTC	CASSIAGAYGYTF
TRBJ2-7	TRBD1	TRBV7-8	14	-	TGTGCCAGCAGCTTAGTCCGACAGGGAGTCGAGCAGTACTTC	CASSLVRQGVEQYF
TRBJ2-3	-	TRBV5-6	15	-	TGTGCCAGCAGCCGCTCGGGGGCGGGGGCTGAGACGCAGTATTTT	CASSRSGAGAETQYF
TRBJ2-1	TRBD1	TRBV6-1	14	-	TGTGCCAGCAGTGAGGACAGGGGTGCAAATGAGCAGTTCTTC	CASSEDRGANEQFF
TRBJ2-2	TRBD2	TRBV19	13	-	TGTGCCAGTAACATCGGGGGGGCCGGGGAGCTGTTTTTT	CASNIGGAGELFF
TRBJ1-5	-	TRBV7-2	16	-	TGTGCCAGCAGCTTATGGCCCCAAATTAGCAATCAGCCCCAGCATTTT	CASSLWPQISNQPQHF
TRBJ1-1	-	TRBV6-6	14	-	TGTGCCAGCAGTTACTTTGCGGGGGCCACTGAAGCTTTCTTT	CASSYFAGATEAFF
TRBJ1-1	TRBD1	TRBV6-5	14	-	TGTGCCAGCATTATAGGGGGCTCAAACACTGAAGCTTTCTTT	CASIIGGSNTEAFF
TRBJ1-2	-	TRBV6-5	16	-	TGTGCCAGCAGTTACTCATATGCGATCCCGAACTATGGCTACACCTTC	CASSYSYAIPNYGYTF
TRBJ1-1	-	TRBV7-9	12	-	TGTGCCAACAGAGGAGCAACTACTGAAGCTTTCTTT	CANRGATTEAFF
TRBJ1-1	TRBD1	TRBV4-1	15	once	TGCGCCAGCAGCCCCGGACAGGGGGCTTACACTGAAGCTTTCTTT	CASSPGQGAYTEAFF
TRBJ2-7	-	TRBV9	16	few	TGTGCCAGCAGCGTAGCCCCAAGTGACGGGGGCTACGAGCAGTACTTC	CASSVAPSDGGYEQYF
TRBJ1-3	-	TRBV4-1	18	-	TGCGCCAGCAGCCAAGCTCCCAAAACAGGGAACTCTGGAAACACCATATATTTT	CASSQAPKTGNSGNTIYF
TRBJ1-3	-	TRBV19	11	-	TGCGCGGTTATAGCTGGAAACACCATATATTTT	CAVIAGNTIYF
TRBJ1-4	TRBD1	TRBV18	14	-	TGTGCCAGCTCACCAGACAGGGGGAATGAAAAACTGTTTTTT	CASSPDRGNEKLFF
TRBJ1-1	-	TRBV6-5	11	-	TGTGCCAGCCTCACCGGGGTGCGAGCTTTCTTT	CASLTGVRAFF
TRBJ2-3	-	TRBV10-3	13	-	TGTGCCATCAAGGGGGGGAGCACAGATACGCAGTATTTT	CAIKGGSTDTQYF
TRBJ1-5	TRBD1	TRBV10-3	13	few	TGTGCCGTCAGACAGGGGGGAAATCAGCCCCAGCATTTT	CAVRQGGNQPQHF
TRBJ2-2	-	TRBV5-1	14	-	TGCGCCAGCAGCTTGGCGGGGTACACCGGGGAGCTGTTTTTT	CASSLAGYTGELFF
TRBJ2-3	-	TRBV14	12	few	TGTGCCAGCAGCCTGGGGAGGGATACGCAGTATTTT	CASSLGRDTQYF
TRBJ2-3	TRBD2	TRBV4-1	14	-	TGCGCCAGCGGCGGGGGGGTCCGCACAGATACGCAGTATTTT	CASGGGVRTDTQYF
TRBJ1-1	TRBD1	TRBV11-2	15	-	TGTGCCAGCAGCTCCGGACAGGGCGGTGGCACTGAAGCTTTCTTT	CASSSGQGGGTEAFF
TRBJ1-5	-	TRBV4-2	16	-	TGTGCCAGCAGCCAAGGAGAAGCAGGCCCGGGGGAGCCCCAGCATTTT	CASSQGEAGPGEPQHF
TRBJ1-3	-	TRBV5-6	15	-	TGTGCCAGCAGCTTGTCTGGGAGCGCTGGAAACACCATATATTTT	CASSLSGSAGNTIYF
TRBJ2-6	TRBD1	TRBV6-4	16	-	TGTGCCAGCACCCGGGACAGTAGCTCTGGGGCCAACGTCCTGACTTTC	CASTRDSSSGANVLTF
TRBJ1-2	-	TRBV30	12	-	TGTGCCTCGGTAGGAGTCAACTATGGCTACACCTTC	CASVGVNYGYTF
TRBJ1-4	-	TRBV7-2	15	-	TGTGCCAGCAGCTTAGGCCCGGGAAGAAATGAAAAACTGTTTTTT	CASSLGPGRNEKLFF
TRBJ2-7	TRBD2	TRBV30	14	once	TGTGCCTGGCTTGCTAGCGGGGGGGCTTACGAGCAGTACTTC	CAWLASGGAYEQYF
TRBJ2-2	-	TRBV11-3	15	once	TGTGCCAGCAGCCCCAGGAGGCCTAGGGACGGGGAGCTGTTTTTT	CASSPRRPRDGELFF
TRBJ2-2	-	TRBV6-5	13	-	TGTGCCAGCAGCCTCAGACTAGTCGGGGAGCTGTTTTTT	CASSLRLVGELFF
TRBJ2-6	TRBD2	TRBV9	18	-	TGTGCCAGCAGCAATCCGGGACTAGCGGTTTCTGGGGCCAACGTCCTGACTTTC	CASSNPGLAVSGANVLTF
TRBJ1-2	TRBD1	TRBV6-5	15	-	TGTGCCAGCAGTTGGGAGGGACAGGGGAACTATGGCTACACCTTC	CASSWEGQGNYGYTF
TRBJ1-5	TRBD1	TRBV30	16	-	TGTGCCTGGAGTACTCCATGGACAGGGGTCGTTCAGCCCCAGCATTTT	CAWSTPWTGVVQPQHF
TRBJ1-1	-	TRBV27	16	-	TGTGCCAGCAGTGGAGGGGCCTCCACCTTGAACACTGAAGCTTTCTTT	CASSGGASTLNTEAFF